This T cell receptor beta chain was sequenced for a study of regulatory T cells in long-lasting Graves disease (dated by TCRdb to 2020 to 2023). Background on the whole study: Antithyroid drugs had been taken for less than 3 months by newly diagnosed Graves' disease patients. A total of roughly 35 samples underwent TCR sequencing: approximately 13 from persistent and approximately 20 from newly diagnosed Graves' disease patients. The study took place in China and was registered as a clinical trial. This study used TCR sequencing and RNA sequencing of peripheral blood to compare persistent Graves' disease patients against newly diagnosed Graves' disease patients.

Of note for this clonotype: It lacks a known antigen. No clone much larger than this one lies a single base away; base qualities are absent.

Receptor libraries were prepared by multiplex PCR. These reads were obtained on an Illumina HiSeq 4000. CDR3 regions were amplified by Arm-PCR with iRepertoire HTBI primers to construct TCR beta libraries. Gel purification was performed on PCR products prior to sequencing. The published analysis was carried out like this. A total of 60 to 80 TRBV and under 15 TRBJ segments were identified across samples and were used for gene usage analysis of CDR3 amino acid clonotypes. COPE and FqMerger were used to merge filtered high-quality paired reads into contigs. BLAST was used to align contigs to IMGT TRBV, TRBD and TRBJ reference genes, and CDR3 was defined according to IMGT. Clonotypes above 0.1% frequency were classified as highly expanded clones. Shannon entropy served as the measure of repertoire diversity, while the Gini coefficient captured V-J evenness. Public clonotypes were defined as clonotypes shared by more than one individual. The public reads were quality trimmed at Q25 with fastp and then assembled into clones with MiXCR by TCRdb, keeping productive beta chains. Every CDR3 protein is listed once, alongside the most common genes and DNA of its rows. The V and J calls and clone size are TCRdb's, not the authors'. Present in this sample are roughly 530,000 distinct CDR3 sequences, about 16% of which were seen just once. The ten most abundant clones make up around 25% of the sample.

The sample's time point label, decoded: newly diagnosed GD, antithyroid drugs for less than 3 months. For both TCR sequencing and RNA sequencing, RNA was extracted from PBMCs in TRIzol. Graves' disease was diagnosed according to American Thyroid Association guidelines. Patients were recruited from an endocrinology department in Xi'an, China. From each patient, approximately 10 milliliters of peripheral blood was collected into an EDTA anticoagulant tube. PBMCs were isolated by Ficoll Paque Plus density gradient separation without further T cell sorting. An Agilent 2100 Bioanalyzer and agarose gel were used to assess RNA quality, and a NanoDrop 2000 was used to measure RNA concentration. Measured from the cysteine to the phenylalanine, the CDR3 is 13 residues long. Only the CDR3 DNA stays, 39 bases, in frame from base 1. V is clipped by 6 bases and J by 0 bases, and the sequence between their germline boundaries is 8 bases long. For CDR1 and CDR2, the germline V gene (reference sequence) lists MNHEY and SMNVEV.

The study at large found these results: TRBV28, TRBJ1-2 and TRBJ2-5 were preferentially used in persistent disease, while TRBV20-1 and TRBJ2-1 were favored in newly diagnosed disease. Only the TCR beta chain was sequenced and analyzed. More public clonotypes were shared among persistent patients (roughly 2,900) than among newly diagnosed patients (under 1,000). Compared with newly diagnosed patients, persistent Graves' disease patients had lower TCR Shannon entropy and fewer highly expanded clones, which suggests clonal expansion. The authors acknowledged the small sample size as a limitation that may reduce accuracy. The study examined only peripheral blood because the primary lesion, thyroid tissue, could not be accessed.

The same specimen was also included in a second study, on T cells in Graves' hyperthyroidism and ophthalmopathy. As that second paper reports: Stable Graves' hyperthyroidism was defined as the absence of progression to ophthalmopathy over 18 months of follow-up. Hyperthyroidism patients were newly diagnosed, with disease duration under 2 months, and aged 18 to 65 years. Patients with uncontrolled infections, other autoimmune diseases, pregnancy or lactation were excluded. Diagnoses were based on clinical symptoms, serum thyroxine and TRAb, thyroid ultrasound and orbital computed tomography. A first-round RT-PCR of the TCR CDR3 used the HTBI primer set with the Qiagen OneStep RT-PCR kit. Most expanded thyroid clonotypes (frequency above 0.001) were also found in blood, which suggests that blood repertoires may mirror thyroid immune responses. In cross-validation, a model built on a 13 V-J signature told ophthalmopathy apart from stable hyperthyroidism with just under 90% sensitivity and roughly 83% specificity, and in testing the same model reached 80%/75%. During validation, the model predicted progression to ophthalmopathy a median of around 7 months ahead of onset, with around 71% sensitivity and 72% to 85% specificity. A discovery cohort of around 98 patients, about 40 with Graves' ophthalmopathy and 57 with stable Graves' hyperthyroidism, was used to find distinguishing TCR V-J signatures. Prospective prediction of ophthalmopathy was tested in an independent validation cohort consisting of 18 to 20 hyperthyroidism patients and 17 patients who later progressed to ophthalmopathy. The 100 or so discovery patients were randomly split 7:3 into training and test sets. In addition, the study compared T-cell repertoires in thyroid tissue and in blood from roughly 6 Graves' hyperthyroidism patients. Once sampling was done, hyperthyroidism patients were given methimazole at a starting dose of 30 mg daily, whereas ophthalmopathy patients were given high-dose intravenous methylprednisolone. The libraries were constructed in a second round of multiplex PCR and then size-selected and purified. Sequencing of the libraries was done on an Illumina HiSeq2000 using paired-end 100 bp reads. SOAPnuke was used to process the raw data, throwing out any read that contained adapters or uncalled bases, had a mean Phred below 15, or lacked an exact constant-primer or identifier match. High-quality paired reads were merged using COPE v1.2.5, and each unique nucleotide sequence was defined as a clonotype. Clonotypes were aligned to IMGT TRBV, TRBD and TRBJ reference segments using MiTCR v1.1. The analysis was restricted to V-J combinations with a frequency above 0.0001, which together covered about 99% of the repertoires. The TCS score was defined as F50 (clonal expansion) divided by E x V (chaos), with BLOSUM62-based TCRdist calculated between CDR3 peptides within each V-J. Welch's t-statistics and random forest reduced around 550 V-J features to 10 to 15, which were used in a naive Bayes classifier (R e1071). Sample size was not statistically predetermined, and investigators were not blinded to group allocation. TCR Vbeta CDR3 sequencing of 135 peripheral blood samples (around 45 ophthalmopathy, over 70 hyperthyroidism and roughly 17 progressor patients) is reported in the paper.

This sequence originates from a woman aged 35-60 years with Graves disease. Donor details come from another sample of the same person, matched by shared clones. The chain is assembled from TRBV27 and TRBJ2-5, with no confident D gene call. Source: peripheral blood mononuclear cells (PBMCs), taken at new diagnosis, from a patient treated with antithyroid drugs. The base sequence is TGTGCCAGCAGAGAACAAGACCAAGAGACCCAGTACTTC. This codes for CASREQDQETQYF.